This T cell receptor beta chain was retrieved from a study of blood T cell repertoires in COVID-19. This CDR3 comprises 19 residues. The germline CDR1 and CDR2 sequences are SGHAT and FQNNGV. The V and J ends lost 0 bases and 3 bases, in that order; junction bases with no gene match: 11. Authors' processing steps: Reference gene primer amplification gave nucleated cell count estimates. Here immunoSEQ multiplex PCR was the method, and the copy in TCRdb shows in-frame clones only, minus some. From that table come the V and J calls and clone size; the DNA was used to work out D and trimming. Among approximately 63,000 clones listed, about 78% were seen once.

The receptor comes from a woman aged 80 or older with acute or convalescent COVID-19. This rearrangement joins TRBV11-2 to TRBJ2-3; 11 bases map to TRBD2. Specimen: peripheral blood. The CDR3, as DNA: TGTGCCAGCAGCTTAGATGTAGCGGGAGGGCCTGTAGCGACAGATACGCAGTATTTT. This sequence encodes CASSLDVAGGPVATDTQYF.